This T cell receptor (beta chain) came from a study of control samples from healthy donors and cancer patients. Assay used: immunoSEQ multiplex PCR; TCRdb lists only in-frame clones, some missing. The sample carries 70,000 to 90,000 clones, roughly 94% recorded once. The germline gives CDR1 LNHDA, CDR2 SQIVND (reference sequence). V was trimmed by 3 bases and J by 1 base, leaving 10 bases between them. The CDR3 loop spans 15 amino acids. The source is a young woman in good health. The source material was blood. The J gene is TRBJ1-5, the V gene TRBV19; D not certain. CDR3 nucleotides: TGTGCCAGTAGTATGGGTCCGAACAGCAATCAGCCCCAGCATTTT. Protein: CASSMGPNSNQPQHF.